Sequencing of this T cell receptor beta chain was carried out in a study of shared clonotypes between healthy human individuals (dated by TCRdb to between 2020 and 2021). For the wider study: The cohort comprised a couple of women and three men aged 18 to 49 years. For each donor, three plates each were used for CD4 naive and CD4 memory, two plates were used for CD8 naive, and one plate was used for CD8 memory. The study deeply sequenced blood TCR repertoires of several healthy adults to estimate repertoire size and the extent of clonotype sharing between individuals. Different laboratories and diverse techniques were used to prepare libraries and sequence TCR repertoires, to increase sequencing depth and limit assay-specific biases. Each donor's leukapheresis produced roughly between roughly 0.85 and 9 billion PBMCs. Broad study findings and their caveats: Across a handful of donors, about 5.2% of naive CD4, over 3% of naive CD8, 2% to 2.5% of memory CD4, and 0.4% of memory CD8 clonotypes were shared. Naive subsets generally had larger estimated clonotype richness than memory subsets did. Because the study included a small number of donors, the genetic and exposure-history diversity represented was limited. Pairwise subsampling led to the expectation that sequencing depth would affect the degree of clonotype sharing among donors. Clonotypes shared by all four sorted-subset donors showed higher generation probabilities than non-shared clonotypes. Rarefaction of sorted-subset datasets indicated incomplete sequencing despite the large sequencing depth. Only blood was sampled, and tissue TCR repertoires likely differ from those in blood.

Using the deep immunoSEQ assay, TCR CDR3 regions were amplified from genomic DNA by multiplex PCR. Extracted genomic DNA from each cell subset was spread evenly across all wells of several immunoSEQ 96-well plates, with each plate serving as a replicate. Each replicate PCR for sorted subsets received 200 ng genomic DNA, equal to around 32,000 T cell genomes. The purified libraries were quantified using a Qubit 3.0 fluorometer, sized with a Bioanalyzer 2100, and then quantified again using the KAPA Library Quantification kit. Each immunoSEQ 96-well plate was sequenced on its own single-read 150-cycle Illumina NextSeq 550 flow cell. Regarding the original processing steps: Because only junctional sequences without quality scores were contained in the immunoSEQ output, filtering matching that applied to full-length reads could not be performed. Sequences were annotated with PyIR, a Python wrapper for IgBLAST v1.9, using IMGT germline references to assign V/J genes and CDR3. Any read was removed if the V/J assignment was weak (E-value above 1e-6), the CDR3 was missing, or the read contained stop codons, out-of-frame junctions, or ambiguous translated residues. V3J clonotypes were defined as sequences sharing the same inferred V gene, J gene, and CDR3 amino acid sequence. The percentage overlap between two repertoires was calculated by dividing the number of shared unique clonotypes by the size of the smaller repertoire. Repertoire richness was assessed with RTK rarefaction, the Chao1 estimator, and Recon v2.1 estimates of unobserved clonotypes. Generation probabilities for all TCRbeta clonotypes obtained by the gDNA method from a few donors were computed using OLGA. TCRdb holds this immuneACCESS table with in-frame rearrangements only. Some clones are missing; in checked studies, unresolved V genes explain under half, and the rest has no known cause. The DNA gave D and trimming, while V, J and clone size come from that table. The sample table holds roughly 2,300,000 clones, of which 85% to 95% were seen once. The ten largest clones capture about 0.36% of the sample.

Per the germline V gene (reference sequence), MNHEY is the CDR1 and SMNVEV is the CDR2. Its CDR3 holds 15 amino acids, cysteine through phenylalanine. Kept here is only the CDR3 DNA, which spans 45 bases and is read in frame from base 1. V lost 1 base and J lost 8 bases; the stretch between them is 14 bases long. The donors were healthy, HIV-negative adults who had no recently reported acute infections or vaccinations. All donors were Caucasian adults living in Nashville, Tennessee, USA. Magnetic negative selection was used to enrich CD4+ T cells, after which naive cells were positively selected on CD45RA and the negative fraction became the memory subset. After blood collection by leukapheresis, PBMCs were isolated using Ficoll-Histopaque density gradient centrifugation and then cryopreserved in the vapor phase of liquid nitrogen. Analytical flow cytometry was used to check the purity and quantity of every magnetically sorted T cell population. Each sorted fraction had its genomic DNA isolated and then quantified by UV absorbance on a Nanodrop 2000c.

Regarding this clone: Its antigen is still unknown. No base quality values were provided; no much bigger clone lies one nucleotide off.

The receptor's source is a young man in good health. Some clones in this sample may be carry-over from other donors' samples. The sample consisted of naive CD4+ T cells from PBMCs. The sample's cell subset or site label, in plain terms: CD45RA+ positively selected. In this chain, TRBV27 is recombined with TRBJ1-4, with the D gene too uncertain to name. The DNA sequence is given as TGTGCCAGCAGTTTATTGGGTAGACTAGGGGAAAAACTGTTTTTT. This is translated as CASSLLGRLGEKLFF. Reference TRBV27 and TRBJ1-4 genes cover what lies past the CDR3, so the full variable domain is EAQVTQNPRYLITVTGKKLTVTCSQNMNHEYMSWYRQDPGLGLRQIYYSMNVEVTDKGDVPEGYKVSRKEKRNFPLILESPSPNQTSLYFCASSLLGRLGEKLFFGSGTQLSVL.